Listed here are 25 T cell receptor beta chains from one sample, sequenced in a study of T-cell memory formation after mild COVID-19. MiXCR, run by TCRdb on the 5' RACE reads, gives a single entry per CDR3 protein. Of roughly 350,000 distinct CDR3 sequences listed, around a fifth are singletons. The source material was PBMCs or a T cell subset sorted from them (not recorded which). The source is an adult woman who had mild COVID-19 (a few samples of this study predate the infection). Cell type and time point are not known.

The J gene is TRBJ2-3, the V gene TRBV12-3 or TRBV12-4; 7 bases line up with TRBD1. With V trimmed by 3 bases and J by 7 bases, 4 bases remained unmatched. The CDR3 loop spans 13 amino acids. CDR3 sequence: CASSFQGGNTQYF. The DNA for the CDR3 is TGTGCCAGCAGTTTCCAAGGGGGCAATACGCAGTATTTT.

In this sample, this clonotype turned up a few times. The V call is TRBV20-1, the J call TRBJ2-3; 9 positions agree with TRBD2. Trimming cost V 3 bases and J 1 base; bases outside gene matches: 5. CDR3 length: 15 amino acids. From germline, CDR1 is DFQATT and CDR2 SNEGSKA (reference sequence). This CDR3 is CSASLREGGTDTQYF. The CDR3 DNA is TGCAGTGCTAGTCTGCGGGAGGGGGGCACAGATACGCAGTATTTT.

This clonotype was observed a few times. The chain uses TRBV6-1 and TRBJ2-3, with D maybe TRBD2 (5 bases). Trimming shortened V by 1 base and J by 1 base, and 9 bases separated the two germline ends. The germline CDR1 and CDR2 sequences are MNHNS and SASEGT. The CDR3 has 15 residues. The CDR3 sequence: CASSEEWGGTDTQYF. CDR3 coding DNA: TGTGCCAGCAGTGAAGAGTGGGGAGGCACAGATACGCAGTATTTT.

The chain joins TRBV5-1 to TRBJ2-7; TRBD1 or TRBD2 may be the D gene (5 bases each). The CDR3 has 15 amino acids. The V end was cut by 0 bases, the J end by 3 bases, with 13 bases between. Germline V CDR1 and CDR2: SGHRS, YFSETQ. The CDR3 DNA reads as TGCGCCAGCAGCTTGGCCGGGGCCAGAAGCTACGAGCAGTACTTC. Protein product: CASSLAGARSYEQYF. Complete variable domain (other parts from reference TRBV5-1 and TRBJ2-7): KAGVTQTPRYLIKTRGQQVTLSCSPISGHRSVSWYQQTPGQGLQFLFEYFSETQRNKGNFPGRFSGRQFSNSRSEMNVSTLELGDSALYLCASSLAGARSYEQYFGPGTRLTVT.

J is TRBJ2-5 and V is TRBV11-2; 8 bases fit TRBD2. This CDR3 has 15 residues. Germline values: CDR1 SGHAT, CDR2 FQNNGV. Trimming cost V 5 bases and J 5 bases; bases outside gene matches: 10. The CDR3 here is CASSPSLSGEETQYF. For the CDR3, the DNA is TGTGCCAGCAGCCCCTCCCTTAGCGGGGAGGAGACCCAGTACTTC.

The chain employs TRBV29-1 and TRBJ2-7, with D unclear. The CDR3 has 11 residues. CDR1 and CDR2 from the germline V gene are SQVTM and ANQGSEA. With 4 bases removed from V and 2 bases from J, the gap between germline ends came to 6 bases. The CDR3 coding sequence is TGCAGCGTTGCGGCGGCCTACGAGCAGTACTTC. This encodes CSVAAAYEQYF.

This chain uses TRBV6-2 or TRBV6-3 with TRBJ1-1; 7 nucleotides align to TRBD1. V gave up 4 bases and J gave up 0 bases; unmatched junction bases: 5. Germline-derived CDR1 and CDR2 are MNHEY and SVGEGT. The CDR3 loop spans 15 amino acids. The DNA for the CDR3 is TGTGCCAGCAGTTCGACAGGGAGAATGAACACTGAAGCTTTCTTT. Its translation: CASSSTGRMNTEAFF.

This clonotype was recorded a few times. V and J are TRBV20-1 and TRBJ2-1; 8 positions agree with TRBD2. The CDR3 length is 16 residues. V lost 1 base and J lost 6; bases outside the gene matches: 11. Per germline, CDR1 DFQATT and CDR2 SNEGSKA (reference sequence). The chain's CDR3 is CSARAWGISGANEQFF. For the CDR3, the DNA is TGCAGTGCTAGAGCGTGGGGGATTAGCGGGGCCAATGAGCAGTTCTTC.

The table lists this clonotype with a few counts. This chain connects TRBV2 to TRBJ1-2; perhaps TRBD1 as D (5 bases). V lost 5 bases and J 5 bases, leaving 15 bases between the germline ends. Looked up from germline, CDR1 is SNHLY and CDR2 is FYNNEI. The CDR3 consists of 14 residues. The CDR3 sequence: CASSPGTRSYGYTF. For the CDR3, the DNA is TGTGCCAGCAGTCCCGGGACGCGCTCTTATGGCTACACCTTC.

There are a few counts of this clonotype. V and J are TRBV4-3 and TRBJ1-2; 8 bases are shared with TRBD1. This CDR3 has 14 amino acids. Unmatched junction bases numbered 8, after V lost 3 bases and J lost 8 bases. Germline CDR1 is LGHNA and CDR2 is YSLEER. The CDR3 DNA reads as TGCGCCAGCAGCCAGTTGCAGGGGGCAGAGGGCTACACCTTC. Amino acid sequence: CASSQLQGAEGYTF.

This clonotype turned up a few times. V usage is TRBV12-3 or TRBV12-4 and J usage is TRBJ2-5; D is possibly TRBD1 or TRBD2 (5 bases each). The CDR3 loop spans 16 amino acids. The germline V and J ends were trimmed by 7 bases and 4 bases, with 22 bases remaining between them. The CDR3 DNA follows: TGTGCCAGCACGGGGTCTGAACCGGGACCTGGAGAGACCCAGTACTTC. Translating gives CASTGSEPGPGETQYF.

This clonotype was detected only a few times. The chain couples TRBV30 to TRBJ1-4, with D perhaps TRBD1 (6 bases). The germline gives CDR1 GTSNPN, CDR2 SVGIG (reference sequence). The CDR3 consists of 15 residues. The V gene lost 0 bases and the J gene lost 8 bases, with 16 bases spanning the gap. For the CDR3, the DNA is TGTGCCTGGAGTGTACCTTCGGCCCAGGGGGAAAAACTGTTTTTT. It encodes CAWSVPSAQGEKLFF.

This clonotype was found a few times. The V call is TRBV5-1, the J call TRBJ2-7, with a tentative D call TRBD2 (5 bases). V was cut by 0 bases and J by 5 bases, with 12 bases left in between. In germline, CDR1 is SGHRS, CDR2 YFSETQ. The CDR3 has 14 residues. Here the CDR3 reads CASSLGESADEQYF. CDR3 DNA: TGCGCCAGCAGCTTGGGGGAGTCGGCGGACGAGCAGTACTTC.

The chain links TRBV10-3 to TRBJ2-1, with TRBD2 matching over 8 bases. V gave up 11 bases and J gave up 5 bases; unmatched junction bases: 14. Germline loops: CDR1 ENHRY, CDR2 SYGVKD. The CDR3 loop spans 15 amino acids. CDR3 bases: TGTGCCTCCGGGGGGGTACTCGAACCCCACAATGAGCAGTTCTTC. It codes for CASGGVLEPHNEQFF.

This clonotype came up a few times. The chain combines TRBV5-1 with TRBJ1-4; D unresolved. The CDR3 has 14 residues. The germline V gene encodes CDR1 SGHRS and CDR2 YFSETQ. The V and J ends lost 0 bases and 8 bases respectively, with 11 bases between them. The CDR3 sequence: CASSLDGREEKLFF. The CDR3 coding sequence is TGCGCCAGCAGCTTGGATGGACGAGAGGAAAAACTGTTTTTT. The full variable domain, in which reference TRBV5-1 and TRBJ1-4 provide the parts outside the CDR3, is KAGVTQTPRYLIKTRGQQVTLSCSPISGHRSVSWYQQTPGQGLQFLFEYFSETQRNKGNFPGRFSGRQFSNSRSEMNVSTLELGDSALYLCASSLDGREEKLFFGSGTQLSVL.

The chain combines TRBV14 with TRBJ1-1, with D hard to call. Germline CDR1 reads SGHDN; CDR2 reads FVKESK. The CDR3 is made up of 13 amino acids. The germline V and J ends were trimmed by 3 bases and 11 bases, with 16 bases remaining between them. The CDR3 nucleotides read TGTGCCAGCAGCCAGAGCCCCACCCGGAATGCTTTCTTT. Translated, it gives CASSQSPTRNAFF. Supplemented by reference TRBV14 and TRBJ1-1, the full variable domain reads EAGVTQFPSHSVIEKGQTVTLRCDPISGHDNLYWYRRVMGKEIKFLLHFVKESKQDESGMPNNRFLAERTGGTYSTLKVQPAELEDSGVYFCASSQSPTRNAFFGQGTRLTVV.

The chain uses TRBV7-9 and TRBJ2-3; D is ambiguous. Germline loops: CDR1 SEHNR, CDR2 FQNEAQ (reference sequence). The CDR3 spans 15 residues. V was clipped by 5 bases and J by 0 bases, with 12 bases between them. This chain's CDR3 is CASSHDGASTDTQYF. CDR3 nucleotides: TGTGCCAGCAGCCACGACGGAGCTAGCACAGATACGCAGTATTTT.

The chain joins TRBV12-3 or TRBV12-4 to TRBJ2-4; D tentatively reads TRBD1 or TRBD2 (5 bases each). Trimming stripped 5 bases from V and 9 bases from J, with 26 bases between. This CDR3 contains 17 residues. The CDR3 DNA reads as TGTGCCAGCAGTGAGTTTCCGAGGGCAACCGAAAGGGGCATTCAGTACTTC. Its protein product is CASSEFPRATERGIQYF.

CDR3 sequence: CASSLITEPGNEQFF. CDR3 bases: TGCGCCAGCAGCTTGATAACCGAACCAGGGAATGAGCAGTTCTTC. The rearrangement links TRBV5-1 to TRBJ2-1, with D possibly matching TRBD1 (5 bases). The ends were cut back, 1 base at V and 7 bases at J, with 15 bases in the middle. This CDR3 comprises 15 residues. Germline V gene data show CDR1 as SGHRS and CDR2 as YFSETQ.

The V and J genes are TRBV7-6 and TRBJ2-1; TRBD2 agrees at 9 bases. The CDR3 has 15 residues. Trimming at V came to 3 bases and at J to 8 bases, leaving 8 bases not matched to a gene. Germline CDR1 SGHVS, CDR2 FNYEAQ. CDR3 amino acids: CASSFSRGGPYEQFF. In nucleotides, the CDR3 is TGTGCCAGCAGCTTCTCGCGGGGGGGCCCCTATGAGCAGTTCTTC.

The chain links TRBV20-1 to TRBJ2-1; tentatively, D is TRBD1 (5 bases). Per the germline V gene, CDR1 is DFQATT and CDR2 is SNEGSKA (reference sequence). CDR3 size: 14 residues. V was pared by 2 bases and J by 6 bases, with 14 bases between. CDR3 amino acids: CSARRMGPRNEQFF. The DNA for the CDR3 is TGCAGTGCTAGAAGGATGGGGCCGCGCAATGAGCAGTTCTTC.

This clonotype was seen a few times. The chain uses TRBV5-6 and TRBJ2-7, with D perhaps TRBD1 (5 bases). Trimming pared 2 bases from V and 2 bases from J, leaving 11 bases between. Germline loops: CDR1 SGHDT, CDR2 YYEEEE. CDR3 length: 14 amino acids. The CDR3 loop is CASSFQGSAYEQYF. The CDR3 DNA reads as TGTGCCAGCAGCTTCCAGGGATCTGCCTACGAGCAGTACTTC.

This clonotype was observed a handful of times. The chain combines TRBV5-4 with TRBJ2-7; 10 bases fit TRBD2. This CDR3 is built from 16 residues. Germline V gives CDR1 SGHNT, CDR2 YYREEE (reference sequence). Unmatched junction bases numbered 9, after V lost 3 bases and J lost 3 bases. The DNA for the CDR3 is TGTGCCAGCAGCTCTGGCGCTAGCGGGGGAGGCTACGAGCAGTACTTC. Residues: CASSSGASGGGYEQYF.

This clonotype was seen ten or more times. CDR3 protein: CASSHSGRAVETQYF. The CDR3 nucleotides are TGTGCCAGCAGTCATAGCGGGAGGGCAGTAGAGACCCAGTACTTC. J is TRBJ2-5 and V is TRBV12-3 or TRBV12-4; 11 bases map to TRBD2. This CDR3 has 15 amino acids. V was clipped by 5 bases and J by 4 bases; unmatched bases: 6.

There are a few counts of this clonotype. The chain has TRBV20-1 and TRBJ1-2; 10 nucleotides agree with TRBD1. CDR3 size: 15 residues. Losses at the gene ends were 1 base for V and 1 base for J; bases not matched to a gene: 3. Germline lookup yields CDR1 DFQATT and CDR2 SNEGSKA (reference sequence). CDR3 nucleotides: TGCAGTGCTAGAGGAGGGACAGGGGATAACTATGGCTACACCTTC. Translating gives CSARGGTGDNYGYTF.